These T cell receptor beta chains were read from a single sample in a study of blood T cell repertoires in COVID-19. TCRdb's copy holds only in-frame clones and misses some; the assay was immunoSEQ multiplex PCR. The sample yields approximately 240,000 clones, about nine tenths seen once. Specimen: PBMCs or T cells enriched from blood (not recorded which). These receptors originate from a woman aged 50 to 60 in a cohort exposed to, infected with or recovered from COVID-19 (not recorded which). CDR3s include the opening cysteine and the closing phenylalanine or tryptophan. The order of the fields is J gene, D gene, clone size, V gene, CDR3 protein, CDR3 DNA. A D gene is named only where the DNA matches it firmly. Size tells how often a clone was seen (once, few, many) or the class of an expanded clone, and some rows leave it out.

TRBJ2-3 | . | . | TRBV6-6 | CASSYNTDTQYF | TGTGCCAGCAGCTATAACACAGATACGCAGTATTTT
TRBJ2-1 | . | . | TRBV27 | CASSLGQLNYNEQFF | TGTGCCAGCAGTTTAGGACAGCTCAATTACAATGAGCAGTTCTTC
TRBJ2-2 | TRBD2 | . | TRBV27 | CASSSRTSAGELFF | TGTGCCAGCAGTTCGCGGACTAGCGCCGGGGAGCTGTTTTTT
TRBJ2-6 | . | . | TRBV7-3 | CASSTTREANVLTF | TGTGCCAGCAGCACTACCCGGGAGGCCAACGTCCTGACTTTC
TRBJ2-4 | TRBD2 | . | TRBV3-1/TRBV3-2 | CASSQDLSGGDIQYF | TGTGCCAGCAGCCAAGATCTCTCGGGGGGTGACATTCAGTACTTC
TRBJ2-7 | . | . | TRBV14 | CASSQVEGYEQYF | TGTGCCAGCAGCCAAGTGGAGGGTTACGAGCAGTACTTC
TRBJ1-2 | . | . | TRBV14 | CASSQVPRAGGYTF | TGTGCCAGCAGCCAAGTCCCCAGGGCTGGTGGCTACACCTTC
TRBJ1-1 | . | . | TRBV7-2 | CASSLGGANTEAFF | TGTGCCAGCAGCTTGGGTGGAGCGAACACTGAAGCTTTCTTT
TRBJ2-1 | . | . | TRBV6-2/TRBV6-3 | CASSYSVEGLGNEQFF | TGTGCCAGCAGTTACTCGGTGGAGGGTTTAGGGAATGAGCAGTTCTTC
TRBJ1-2 | TRBD1 | . | TRBV4-3 | CASSQDGYGQGAYGYTF | TGCGCCAGCAGCCAAGATGGTTATGGACAGGGCGCCTATGGCTACACCTTC
TRBJ1-3 | . | few | TRBV25-1 | CASRGYRQYSGNTIYF | TGTGCCAGCAGAGGCTATCGACAGTACTCTGGAAACACCATATATTTT
TRBJ1-5 | TRBD1 | once | TRBV19 | CASSPSRQGSQPQHF | TGTGCCAGTAGCCCGTCCCGACAGGGATCTCAGCCCCAGCATTTT
TRBJ1-2 | TRBD1 | . | TRBV28 | CASIDRNRGDGYTF | TGTGCCAGCATTGATAGGAACAGGGGCGACGGCTACACCTTC
TRBJ1-2 | . | . | TRBV4-1 | CASSQDHRRGGGYTF | TGCGCCAGCAGCCAAGATCACAGGAGGGGAGGAGGCTACACCTTC
TRBJ1-6 | . | . | TRBV19 | CASSIFGESPLHF | TGTGCCAGTAGTATATTCGGAGAGTCACCCCTCCACTTT
TRBJ1-1 | . | . | TRBV30 | CAWTRTAGTEAFF | TGTGCCTGGACTCGGACAGCCGGCACTGAAGCTTTCTTT
TRBJ1-2 | TRBD1 | once | TRBV7-9 | CASSSDRPTGYTF | TGTGCCAGCAGCTCGGACAGGCCCACGGGCTACACCTTC
TRBJ1-2 | . | . | TRBV7-2 | CASSPGGGTYFYTF | TGTGCCAGCAGCCCCGGCGGGGGGACATATTTCTACACCTTC
TRBJ1-3 | . | few | TRBV2 | CATVQSSGNTIYF | TGTGCCACCGTACAGTCCTCTGGAAACACCATATATTTT
TRBJ1-4 | . | . | TRBV25-1 | CASSEGGSHPNEKLFF | TGTGCCAGCAGTGAGGGGGGAAGTCACCCTAATGAAAAACTGTTTTTT
TRBJ1-1 | . | . | TRBV5-1 | CASSSNTVNTEAFF | TGCGCCAGCAGCTCGAATACGGTGAACACTGAAGCTTTCTTT
TRBJ1-2 | . | . | TRBV2 | CASTVLGGAPVLGYTF | TGTGCCAGCACTGTGTTGGGAGGGGCTCCTGTGTTAGGCTACACCTTC
TRBJ1-2 | . | . | TRBV4-2 | CASSQDGGTDHYGYTF | TGTGCCAGCAGCCAAGATGGGGGGACGGACCACTATGGCTACACCTTC
TRBJ2-5 | . | . | TRBV19 | CASSISRPAAQYF | TGTGCCAGTAGTATCTCGCGACCCGCGGCCCAGTACTTC
TRBJ1-1 | . | . | TRBV18 | CASSSRGGSEAFF | TGTGCCAGCTCATCGCGGGGGGGGTCTGAAGCTTTCTTT
TRBJ1-4 | . | once | TRBV9 | CASSVGGRGGEKLFF | TGTGCCAGCAGCGTAGGAGGTCGGGGTGGTGAAAAACTGTTTTTT
TRBJ2-7 | TRBD2 | . | TRBV25-1 | CASSVERGSYEQYF | TGTGCCAGCAGTGTCGAGCGGGGCTCCTACGAGCAGTACTTC
TRBJ2-1 | . | . | TRBV29-1 | CSGQDSYNEQFF | TGCAGCGGGCAAGACTCTTACAATGAGCAGTTCTTC
TRBJ1-1 | TRBD1 | . | TRBV10-3 | CAISSPTNRGGNTEAFF | TGTGCCATCAGTTCCCCTACTAACAGGGGGGGTAACACTGAAGCTTTCTTT